This note documents a single T cell receptor beta chain sequence. These data originate in a study of shared clonotypes between healthy human individuals. V was shortened by 3 bases and J by 6 bases, with 14 bases between the two germline ends. Per the germline V gene, CDR1 is MGHRA and CDR2 is YSYEKL. The CDR3 runs to 14 residues. It was CD45RO-negative cells, positively selected for CCR7, that made up naive CD8 cells, with terminally differentiated effector memory CD45RA+ cells excluded. Sequenced by immunoSEQ multiplex PCR; TCRdb stores in-frame clones only, minus some. Counted here are roughly 890,000 clones, over 90% occurring once; the ten biggest clones make up 24%.

The sequence was obtained from a man aged 25-45 years in good health. The sequenced sample consisted of naive CD8+ T cells sorted from blood. The chain joins TRBV4-1 to TRBJ1-1; D ambiguous. CDR3 region: CASSQLHRSAEAFF. Here the CDR3 DNA reads TGCGCCAGCAGCCAGTTACACCGTAGCGCTGAAGCTTTCTTT.